This TCR beta chain appears in the sequencing data of a study of T cells in Graves' hyperthyroidism and ophthalmopathy. General study points: Ophthalmopathy cases were set apart from stable hyperthyroidism by a 13 V-J model. Also found in blood were most expanded thyroid clonotypes above 0.001.

The V gene's germline CDR1 is SNHLY and CDR2 FYNNEI. The CDR3 loop spans 16 amino acids. The J segment lost 10 bases and the V segment lost 7 bases, leaving 17 bases of the junction unmatched. This clonotype was found many times. The antigen remains undetermined. Stability of Graves' hyperthyroidism was defined as absent ophthalmopathy progression within 18 months. A patient was excluded if there was uncontrolled infection, other autoimmune disease, pregnancy or lactation. TCR beta CDR3 regions were amplified from RNA. Initially, a first-round RT-PCR of the TCR CDR3 employed the HTBI primer set. TCRdb re-derived calls from the multiplex PCR reads in MiXCR, one entry per CDR3 protein. In the table there are around 700,000 distinct CDR3 sequences, 30% to 40% of which are singletons.

The chain combines TRBV2 with TRBJ1-1, with 11 bases matching TRBD1. The TCR was taken from a middle-aged woman with Graves' hyperthyroidism. Sample: blood. The CDR3 sequence is CASIYSGTGGGSAAFF. The CDR3 nucleotides are TGTGCCAGCATCTATTCCGGGACAGGGGGAGGATCCGCAGCTTTCTTT.